This T cell receptor (beta chain) was found in a study of cytomegalovirus exposure and HLA in healthy donors. PCR was performed using 60 Vbeta and 13 Jbeta primers. Sequencing used immunoSEQ multiplex PCR; TCRdb keeps in-frame clones, though not all of them. The sample includes 150,000 to 200,000 clones, roughly 80% seen only once; the top ten take 1.5% to 2%. Concerning this clone: No antigen is known for it.

Overall study results and limits: When analyzed later, the rates of TCR association showed variation by HLA locus, with DRB1 the most and HLA-C the fewest. The classifier, whose performance was assessed in both the original and validation cohorts, reportedly diagnosed cytomegalovirus status with high specificity and sensitivity.

The TCR comes from a woman in her late teens or twenties in good health and CMV-seronegative. Sequencing input: PBMCs.

CDR3: CASSDRVGYTF. In nucleotides, the CDR3 is TGTGCCAGCAGCGACAGGGTTGGCTACACCTTC. The V and J genes are TRBV28 and TRBJ1-2; 7 nucleotides align to TRBD1. This CDR3 has 11 residues. Germline V CDR1 and CDR2: MDHEN, SYDVKM. Trimming at V came to 6 bases and at J to 7 bases, leaving 2 bases not matched to a gene.